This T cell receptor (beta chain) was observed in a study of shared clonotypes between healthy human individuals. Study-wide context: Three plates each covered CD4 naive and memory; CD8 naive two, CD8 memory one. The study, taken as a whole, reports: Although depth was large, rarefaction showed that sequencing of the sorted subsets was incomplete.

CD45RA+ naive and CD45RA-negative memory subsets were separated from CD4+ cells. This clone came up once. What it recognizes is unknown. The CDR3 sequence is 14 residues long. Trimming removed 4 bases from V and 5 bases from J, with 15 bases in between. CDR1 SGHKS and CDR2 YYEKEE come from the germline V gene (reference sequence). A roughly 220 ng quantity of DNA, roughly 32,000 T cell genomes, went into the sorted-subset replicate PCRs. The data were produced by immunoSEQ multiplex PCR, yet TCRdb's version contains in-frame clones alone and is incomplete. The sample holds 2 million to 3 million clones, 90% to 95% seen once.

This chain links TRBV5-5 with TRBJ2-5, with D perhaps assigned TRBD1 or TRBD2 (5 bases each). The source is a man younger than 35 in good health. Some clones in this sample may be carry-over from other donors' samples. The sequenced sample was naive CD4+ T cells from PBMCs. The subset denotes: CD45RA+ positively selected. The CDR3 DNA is TGTGCCAGCAGCCGGGGCGGCCAGCAGGAGACCCAGTACTTC. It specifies CASSRGGQQETQYF.